This TCR beta chain was identified in a study of OX40 agonist ivuxolimab in advanced cancers. CDR3 size: 17 residues. Germline-derived CDR1 and CDR2 are SGHAT and FQDESV (reference sequence). The V and J ends lost 5 bases and 0 bases, in that order; junction bases with no gene match: 5. Sequencing was performed with immunoSEQ multiplex PCR; in TCRdb, only in-frame clones are kept and a portion is missing. The sample contains tens of thousands of clones, about 80% of which appear only once. The J gene is TRBJ2-5, the V gene TRBV11-1; TRBD2 matches 14 bases. The sample consisted of CD4+ or CD8+ T cells sorted from blood, taken in a trial of the OX40 agonist ivuxolimab. This TCR came from an adult with an advanced solid tumor such as melanoma, head and neck, liver or kidney cancer. CDR3 nucleotide sequence: TGTGCCAGCAGCCCGACTAGCGGGGGGGTGTACCAAGAGACCCAGTACTTC. Translation: CASSPTSGGVYQETQYF.